The sequence of this TCR beta chain was determined in a study of cytomegalovirus exposure and HLA in healthy donors. CDR3 size: 15 residues. Trimming cost V 0 bases and J 1 base, with 9 bases left between them. Germline V gene data show CDR1 as LGHNA and CDR2 as YNFKEQ. Assay used: immunoSEQ multiplex PCR; TCRdb lists only in-frame clones, some missing. The sample lists about 280,000 clones, 70% to 90% occurring once. The chain employs TRBV4-2 and TRBJ1-1; weak D call: TRBD1 (5 bases). The TCR sequence derives from a woman under 30 in good health and CMV-seronegative. Sequencing was carried out using PBMCs. The chain's CDR3 is CASSQEGQGNTEAFF. The CDR3 DNA follows: TGTGCCAGCAGCCAAGAGGGTCAGGGGAACACTGAAGCTTTCTTT.